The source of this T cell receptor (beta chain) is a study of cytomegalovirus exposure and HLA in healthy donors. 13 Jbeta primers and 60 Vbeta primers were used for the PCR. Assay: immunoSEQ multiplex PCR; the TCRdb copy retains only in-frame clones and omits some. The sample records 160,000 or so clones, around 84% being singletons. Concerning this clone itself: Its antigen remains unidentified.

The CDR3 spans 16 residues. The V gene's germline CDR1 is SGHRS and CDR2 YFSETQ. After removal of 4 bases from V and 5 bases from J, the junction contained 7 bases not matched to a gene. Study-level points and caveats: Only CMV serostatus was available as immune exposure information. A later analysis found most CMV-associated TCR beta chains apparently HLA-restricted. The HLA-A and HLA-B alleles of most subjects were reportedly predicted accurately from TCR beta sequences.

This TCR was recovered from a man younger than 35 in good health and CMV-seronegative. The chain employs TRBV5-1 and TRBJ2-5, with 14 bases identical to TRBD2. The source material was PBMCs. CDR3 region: CASSPGLAGVTETQYF. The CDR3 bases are TGCGCCAGCAGCCCGGGACTAGCGGGAGTCACGGAGACCCAGTACTTC.